These 32 T cell receptor beta chains came from one sample sequenced in a study of stem cell transplantation in POMP-related autoinflammatory disease. The assay was immunoSEQ multiplex PCR, and TCRdb's table has in-frame clones only and misses some. The data show tens of thousands of clones, around 83% seen once. Sequencing used CD4+ T cells from PBMCs, obtained before stem cell transplantation. The receptors stem from a human donor with POMP-related autoinflammation and immune dysregulation (PRAID).

This clone was seen more than once but under ten times. The chain uses TRBV5-6 and TRBJ1-6; D is unclear. The germline V and J ends were trimmed by 7 bases and 8 bases, with 22 bases remaining between them. This CDR3 spans 16 amino acids. Germline CDR1 and CDR2: SGHDT and YYEEEE. CDR3: CASGRTSGRLHSPLHF. DNA of the CDR3: TGTGCCAGCGGTCGCACTTCAGGTAGACTCCATTCACCCCTCCACTTT.

Here the CDR3 DNA reads TGTGCCAGCAGCTTGAAAGGCAGGGGGTTAGATACGCAGTATTTT. Protein product: CASSLKGRGLDTQYF. The rearrangement links TRBV5-4 to TRBJ2-3, with 7 bases that match TRBD1. Per germline, CDR1 SGHNT and CDR2 YYREEE (reference sequence). Trimming took 1 base from V and 5 from J; bases not matched to a gene: 7. The CDR3 spans 15 residues.

This chain uses TRBV5-1 with TRBJ2-1; 9 positions match TRBD2. Trimming removed 3 bases from V and 8 bases from J; junction bases left unmatched: 12. This CDR3 spans 16 amino acids. Looked up from germline, CDR1 is SGHRS and CDR2 is YFSETQ. The CDR3 loop reads CASSSTAGGPRDEQFF. CDR3 coding DNA: TGCGCCAGCAGCTCAACAGCGGGGGGCCCTCGGGATGAGCAGTTCTTC. Based on the CDR3 plus reference TRBV5-1 and TRBJ2-1, the full variable domain is KAGVTQTPRYLIKTRGQQVTLSCSPISGHRSVSWYQQTPGQGLQFLFEYFSETQRNKGNFPGRFSGRQFSNSRSEMNVSTLELGDSALYLCASSSTAGGPRDEQFFGPGTRLTVL.

The chain has TRBV13 and TRBJ2-1; 9 positions match TRBD1. J was trimmed by 5 bases and V by 5 bases; bases with no gene match: 10. The CDR3 has 16 residues. CDR1 is PRHDT and CDR2 is FYEKMQ in the germline V gene (reference sequence). The CDR3 DNA sequence: TGTGCCAGCAGCCCTCAGACAGGGGGAAGACACAATGAGCAGTTCTTC. Encoded protein: CASSPQTGGRHNEQFF.

The V and J genes are TRBV11-1 and TRBJ2-5, with TRBD2 matching 10 bases. The germline gives CDR1 SGHAT, CDR2 FQDESV (reference sequence). V shed 5 bases and J 4 bases; nucleotides not matched to a gene: 1. The CDR3 is made up of 13 amino acids. The CDR3 loop reads CASSGLAAETQYF. In DNA, the CDR3 is TGTGCCAGCAGCGGACTAGCGGCAGAGACCCAGTACTTC. Variable domain in full (rest from reference TRBV11-1 and TRBJ2-5): EAEVAQSPRYKITEKSQAVAFWCDPISGHATLYWYRQILGQGPELLVQFQDESVVDDSQLPKDRFSAERLKGVDSTLKIQPAELGDSAMYLCASSGLAAETQYFGPGTRLLVL.

This clone was picked up one time. The chain combines TRBV6-6 with TRBJ1-6; 8 nucleotides align to TRBD1. Germline CDR1 MNHNY, CDR2 SVGAGI (reference sequence). The CDR3 consists of 14 residues. The trim removed 5 bases at V and 10 bases at J, leaving 7 bases unmatched. The CDR3 reads CASSQQGVRSPLHF. The CDR3, as DNA: TGTGCCAGCAGTCAACAGGGGGTGAGGTCACCCCTCCACTTT.

The chain uses TRBV6-5 and TRBJ2-7, with D unresolved. V was trimmed by 4 bases and J by 4 bases, leaving 17 bases between them. The CDR3 extends over 15 amino acids. Germline CDR1 is MNHEY and CDR2 is SVGAGI. CDR3: CASSSPGASGYEQYF. CDR3 coding DNA: TGTGCCAGCAGTTCTCCAGGAGCCAGTGGGTACGAGCAGTACTTC.

This chain joins TRBV5-1 and TRBJ1-1, with a weak D call TRBD1 (6 bases). The CDR3 loop spans 13 amino acids. V was pared by 2 bases and J by 7 bases, with 12 bases between. CDR1 is SGHRS and CDR2 is YFSETQ in the germline V gene. The CDR3 sequence is CASSFTDRSEAFF. Here the CDR3 DNA reads TGCGCCAGCAGCTTCACCGACAGGAGTGAAGCTTTCTTT.

The CDR3 spells CASSYSTHYGYTF. In DNA, the CDR3 is TGTGCCAGCAGTTACTCAACCCACTATGGCTACACCTTC. The chain is built from TRBV27 and TRBJ1-2; no clear D. Germline V gene sequence: CDR1 MNHEY, CDR2 SMNVEV (reference sequence). The V and J ends lost 4 bases and 3 bases respectively, with 9 bases between them. CDR3 length: 13 residues.

The V and J genes are TRBV30 and TRBJ1-5; weak D call: TRBD1 (5 bases). Trimming stripped 1 base from V and 4 bases from J, with 20 bases between. Germline CDR1 reads GTSNPN; CDR2 reads SVGIG (reference sequence). The CDR3 covers 17 residues. The CDR3 spells CAWSGPGTAGPNQPQHF. DNA for the CDR3: TGTGCCTGGAGTGGCCCTGGAACAGCGGGGCCGAATCAGCCCCAGCATTTT.

The V and J genes are TRBV28 and TRBJ2-1; no definite D call. V dropped 3 bases and J dropped 8 bases, with 8 bases sitting between them. Germline V CDR1 and CDR2: MDHEN, SYDVKM. This CDR3 is built from 12 residues. This CDR3 is CASSFSPDEQFF. For the CDR3, the DNA is TGTGCCAGCAGTTTTTCCCCCGATGAGCAGTTCTTC.

The chain is built from TRBV15 and TRBJ1-1; no clear D gene. CDR3 length equals 14 residues. V was trimmed by 1 base and J by 3 bases, leaving 9 bases between them. The germline CDR1 and CDR2 sequences are LNHNV and YYDKDF (reference sequence). In DNA, the CDR3 is TGTGCCACCAGCAGAGTTCTCCTTGACACTGAAGCTTTCTTT. This translates into CATSRVLLDTEAFF.

This chain links TRBV5-1 with TRBJ2-7; D possibly uses TRBD1 or TRBD2 (5 bases each). The CDR3 contains 18 residues. Germline values: CDR1 SGHRS, CDR2 YFSETQ. The V end lost 0 bases, the J end lost 2 bases, and 21 bases lay between the germline ends. This CDR3 is CASSLGALASGRTYEQYF. Here the CDR3 DNA reads TGCGCCAGCAGCTTGGGGGCCTTGGCGTCGGGGCGCACCTACGAGCAGTACTTC.

The V gene is TRBV7-9, the J gene TRBJ2-7, with TRBD2 matching over 7 bases. After removal of 8 bases from V and 6 bases from J, the junction contained 4 bases not matched to a gene. Germline CDR1 is SEHNR and CDR2 is FQNEAQ (reference sequence). The CDR3 length is 11 residues. The CDR3 here is CASGSGGEQYF. The CDR3 DNA is TGTGCCAGCGGGTCGGGGGGCGAGCAGTACTTC.

The V gene is TRBV18, the J gene TRBJ2-2; 8 bases agree with TRBD2. Losses at the gene ends were 0 bases for V and 4 bases for J; bases not matched to a gene: 7. The CDR3 extends over 17 amino acids. Germline CDR1 is KGHSH and CDR2 is LQKENI. The CDR3 region is CASSPPGLAGSTGELFF. CDR3 nucleotides: TGTGCCAGCTCACCACCTGGGCTAGCGGGTAGCACCGGGGAGCTGTTTTTT.

The chain has TRBV6-5 and TRBJ2-2; 8 positions match TRBD2. V shed 2 bases and J 4 bases; nucleotides not matched to a gene: 3. The CDR3 runs to 15 residues. Germline V gene data show CDR1 as MNHEY and CDR2 as SVGAGI. The CDR3 sequence: CASSYGTRRTGELFF. CDR3 bases: TGTGCCAGCAGTTACGGGACTAGACGCACCGGGGAGCTGTTTTTT.

The chain couples TRBV7-3 to TRBJ2-4; 7 nucleotides match TRBD1. The CDR3 loop spans 15 amino acids. V trimming: 4 bases; J trimming: 6 bases; junction bases outside the gene matches: 9. The germline V gene has CDR1 SGHTA and CDR2 FQGTGA. The CDR3 nucleotides read TGTGCCAGCAGCTGGACAGGAGGAGAGGGAAACATTCAGTACTTC. Encoded protein: CASSWTGGEGNIQYF. The full variable domain, in which reference TRBV7-3 and TRBJ2-4 provide the parts outside the CDR3, is GAGVSQTPSNKVTEKGKYVELRCDPISGHTALYWYRQSLGQGPEFLIYFQGTGAADDSGLPNDRFFAVRPEGSVSTLKIQRTERGDSAVYLCASSWTGGEGNIQYFGAGTRLSVL.

The chain employs TRBV30 and TRBJ1-1; D is perhaps TRBD1 (6 bases). The CDR3 length is 13 residues. Germline V gives CDR1 GTSNPN, CDR2 SVGIG (reference sequence). Trimming took off 2 bases at V and 2 bases at J, with 9 bases between the two ends. This CDR3 reads CAWSPDRNTEAFF. The CDR3 region has the DNA TGTGCCTGGAGTCCGGACAGAAACACTGAAGCTTTCTTT.

The gene calls are TRBV4-1 and TRBJ2-1; 7 positions agree with TRBD2. Trimming took 4 bases from V and 8 from J; bases not matched to a gene: 11. The CDR3 has 15 residues. Germline CDR1 MGHRA, CDR2 YSYEKL. The CDR3 loop is CASSLPGLGLDEQFF. CDR3 coding DNA: TGCGCCAGCAGCCTGCCCGGACTAGGATTGGATGAGCAGTTCTTC.

The rearrangement uses TRBV4-1 and TRBJ1-6; 7 positions agree with TRBD1. CDR3 length: 19 amino acids. Looked up from germline, CDR1 is MGHRA and CDR2 is YSYEKL. With V trimmed by 5 bases and J by 0 bases, 13 bases remained unmatched. For the CDR3, the DNA is TGCGCCAGCAGCTCGCCCCAGGGGGGCAGCTTCTCCTATAATTCACCCCTCCACTTT. It codes for CASSSPQGGSFSYNSPLHF.

This CDR3 reads CASSLTPQGETQYF. As DNA, the CDR3 is TGTGCCAGCAGCTTAACGCCACAGGGTGAGACCCAGTACTTC. V usage is TRBV7-2 and J usage is TRBJ2-5, with a possible D match to TRBD1 (6 bases). V was pared by 2 bases and J by 5 bases, with 12 bases between. The CDR3 loop spans 14 amino acids. Germline V lookup: CDR1 SGHTA, CDR2 FQGNSA.

The rearrangement joins TRBV11-2 to TRBJ1-4; D gene ambiguous. Per germline, CDR1 SGHAT and CDR2 FQNNGV. The CDR3 runs to 15 residues. With 8 bases removed from V and 8 bases from J, the gap between germline ends came to 21 bases. The CDR3 is CASGLNGPPGEKLFF. In DNA, the CDR3 is TGTGCCAGCGGACTTAATGGGCCGCCGGGGGAAAAACTGTTTTTT.

V is TRBV14 and J is TRBJ2-3, with D hard to call. V lost 0 bases and J lost 1, with 11 bases in between. Germline V lookup: CDR1 SGHDN, CDR2 FVKESK. The CDR3 contains 16 residues. CDR3 sequence: CASSQDLYSRTDTQYF. CDR3 nucleotides: TGTGCCAGCAGCCAAGATCTTTACAGCCGCACAGATACGCAGTATTTT.

The rearrangement links TRBV2 to TRBJ2-1; D possibly corresponds to TRBD2 (6 bases). CDR1 is SNHLY and CDR2 is FYNNEI in the germline V gene. V was cut by 7 bases and J by 4 bases, with 11 bases left in between. The CDR3 is 13 residues long. In nucleotides, the CDR3 is TGTGCCAGCAAAGGGACTGGTTACAATGAGCAGTTCTTC. Translation gives CASKGTGYNEQFF.

This sequence joins TRBV5-1 and TRBJ2-1, with 13 bases identical to TRBD2. The germline CDR1 and CDR2 sequences are SGHRS and YFSETQ. With V trimmed by 1 base and J by 0 bases, 16 bases remained unmatched. The length of the CDR3 is 22 residues. This chain's CDR3 is CASSLYLPGTSGTRSSYNEQFF. Written as DNA, the CDR3 is TGCGCCAGCAGCTTGTACCTGCCCGGGACTAGCGGGACCCGAAGCTCCTACAATGAGCAGTTCTTC.

V gene TRBV25-1 combines with J gene TRBJ2-4; 8 nucleotides line up with TRBD2. V was pared by 1 base and J by 7 bases, with 6 bases of the junction left unmatched. Germline V gene lookup returns CDR1 MGHDK and CDR2 SYGVNS. The CDR3 has 15 residues. The CDR3 sequence: CASSEWSGSGNIQYF. CDR3 nucleotides: TGTGCCAGCAGTGAATGGAGCGGGAGTGGGAACATTCAGTACTTC. The full variable domain, rest sourced from reference TRBV25-1 and TRBJ2-4, is EADIYQTPRYLVIGTGKKITLECSQTMGHDKMYWYQQDPGMELHLIHYSYGVNSTEKGDLSSESTVSRIRTEHFPLTLESARPSHTSQYLCASSEWSGSGNIQYFGAGTRLSVL.

This chain connects TRBV5-1 to TRBJ2-5; D gene unclear. Germline V gene lookup returns CDR1 SGHRS and CDR2 YFSETQ. Trimming removed 7 bases at V and 1 base at J, with 14 bases between. There are 14 residues in the CDR3. The DNA of the CDR3 is TGCGCCAGCGGCGAATTGGACGGCCAAGAGACCCAGTACTTC. Encoded protein: CASGELDGQETQYF. Variable domain in full (rest from reference TRBV5-1 and TRBJ2-5): KAGVTQTPRYLIKTRGQQVTLSCSPISGHRSVSWYQQTPGQGLQFLFEYFSETQRNKGNFPGRFSGRQFSNSRSEMNVSTLELGDSALYLCASGELDGQETQYFGPGTRLLVL.

The chain links TRBV6-5 to TRBJ2-5; tentatively, D is TRBD2 (6 bases). Trimming took 4 bases from V and 0 from J, leaving 9 bases between them. The CDR3 totals 14 residues. CDR1 and CDR2 from the germline V gene are MNHEY and SVGAGI. Here the CDR3 DNA reads TGTGCCAGCAGTTTGCGGGGCTACCAAGAGACCCAGTACTTC. Protein product: CASSLRGYQETQYF.

The chain couples TRBV29-1 to TRBJ1-1; 8 bases match TRBD1. Looked up from germline, CDR1 is SQVTM and CDR2 is ANQGSEA. The CDR3 runs 13 residues. V lost 6 bases to trimming and J lost 4 bases; unmatched junction nucleotides: 7. CDR3 protein: CSVRRGPGTEAFF. The CDR3 DNA reads as TGCAGCGTCCGCAGGGGGCCGGGCACTGAAGCTTTCTTT.

The CDR3 bases are TGCGCCAGCAGTGCTGACACCGCGAACACCGGGGAGCTGTTTTTT. It yields the protein CASSADTANTGELFF. This rearrangement joins TRBV10-1 to TRBJ2-2; D is ambiguous. Germline V lookup: CDR1 WNHNN, CDR2 SYGVQD (reference sequence). The CDR3 totals 15 residues. Trimming removed 4 bases from V and 0 bases from J, with 9 bases in between.

This clone was seen a few times. The chain employs TRBV5-1 and TRBJ1-2; 11 bases are a match to TRBD1. The junction had 8 bases not matched to a gene; V was cut back by 6 bases and J by 4 bases. CDR3 size: 15 residues. Germline assignment: CDR1 SGHRS and CDR2 YFSETQ. CDR3 in DNA: TGCGCCAGCAAGGGACAGGGGGGTTTCGTCTATGGCTACACCTTC. This codes for CASKGQGGFVYGYTF.

This clone was found once. The chain has TRBV28 and TRBJ1-1; 7 nucleotides agree with TRBD1. V shed 2 bases, J shed 1 base, and the junction held 7 bases outside the gene matches. Germline CDR1 reads MDHEN; CDR2 reads SYDVKM. The CDR3 is 16 amino acids. The CDR3 nucleotides are TGTGCCAGCAGTTTACCGGGACAGCTTTCGAACACTGAAGCTTTCTTT. Translation: CASSLPGQLSNTEAFF.